This T cell receptor beta chain appears in the sequencing data of a study of T cell repertoires in cytomegalovirus infection. Across the whole study: Recently identified HLA-C-restricted and well-studied HLA-B-restricted CMV epitopes were used. Evidence of both CMV infection and a matching HLA type came from public TCR beta signatures.

TCRdb itself ran the reads through MiXCR, one entry per CDR3 protein. The data hold 650,000 to 900,000 distinct CDR3 sequences, with 32% observed a single time. The table lists this clonotype with a few counts. Its specificity is not known. Study-wide results and caveats: Dominant in the ex vivo response were TCR beta clonotypes restricted by HLA-C and specific for CMV. Public TCR beta family frequency separated CMV-and-HLA carriers, including in an independent cohort.

The CDR3 is 16 residues long. With 6 bases clipped from V and 9 bases from J, the junction kept 12 bases outside the gene matches. This TCR was sampled from a human donor in good health (CMV status not recorded). Some clones in this sample may be carry-over from other donors' samples. J is TRBJ1-6 and V is TRBV12-3 or TRBV12-4; 9 bases align to TRBD1. Sequenced here: cultured CD8+ T cells from PBMCs, sampled from culture after CMV antigen stimulation. CDR3 loop: CASSLIRDRAGSPLHF. The DNA for the CDR3 is TGTGCCAGCAGCCTCATACGGGACAGGGCCGGTTCACCCCTCCACTTT.